This entry lists 23 T cell receptor beta chains sequenced from one sample in a study of glioma-infiltrating T cells. Using RNA template, CDR3s of TCR alpha and beta were amplified with iRepertoire arm-PCR. TCRdb independently ran MiXCR on the multiplex PCR reads; one entry per CDR3 protein. The sample lists approximately 120,000 distinct CDR3 sequences; 20% to 25% were seen once. The sample taken for sequencing was glioma tissue, nonneoplastic brain tissue, or PBMCs (not recorded which). The receptors originated from a human donor with low-grade glioma or glioblastoma, undergoing nonglioma brain surgery, or in good health (not recorded which).

Details on this clonotype: With a much larger clone just one base away, this may be a read error. The chain couples TRBV12-3 or TRBV12-4 to TRBJ1-1, with TRBD1 matching over 9 bases. This CDR3 has 14 amino acids. DNA for the CDR3: TGTGCCAGCAGGGGGACAGGGAAGAACACTAAAGCTTTCTTT. The encoded protein is CASRGTGKNTKAFF.

This clonotype was seen a few times. The chain carries TRBV12-3 or TRBV12-4 and TRBJ1-2; perhaps TRBD1 as D (6 bases). The CDR3 spans 14 residues. Trimming cost V 4 bases and J 5 bases, with 14 bases left between them. This CDR3 reads CASSSSGTTYGYTF. CDR3 nucleotides: TGTGCCAGCAGTTCATCCGGGACAACTTATGGCTACACCTTC.

This clonotype came up a few times. V gene TRBV11-2 combines with J gene TRBJ1-1, with TRBD1 identical over 9 bases. CDR1 is SGHAT, CDR2 FQNNGV, per germline. This CDR3 has 16 amino acids. V shed 1 base and J 0 bases; nucleotides not matched to a gene: 3. The CDR3 loop reads CASSLGRTGVNTEAFF. The CDR3 bases are TGTGCCAGCAGCTTAGGGAGGACAGGGGTGAACACTGAAGCTTTCTTT. Using reference TRBV11-2 and TRBJ1-1 for the parts outside the CDR3, the full variable domain is EAGVAQSPRYKIIEKRQSVAFWCNPISGHATLYWYQQILGQGPKLLIQFQNNGVVDDSQLPKDRFSAERLKGVDSTLKIQPAKLEDSAVYLCASSLGRTGVNTEAFFGQGTRLTVV.

The chain couples TRBV19 to TRBJ1-4; D ambiguous. The CDR3 spans 16 residues. The ends were cut back, 6 bases at V and 1 base at J, with 15 bases in the middle. Germline CDR1 LNHDA, CDR2 SQIVND (reference sequence). This CDR3 reads CASSTLGLRTNEKLFF. The CDR3 DNA follows: TGTGCCAGTAGCACTCTTGGACTGAGAACTAATGAAAAACTGTTTTTT.

CDR3 sequence (DNA): TGTGCCATCAGTGAGTCGGAGGGAGCGTCCGAGCAGTACTTC. Its translation is CAISESEGASEQYF. The chain couples TRBV10-3 to TRBJ2-7; possible D gene TRBD2, 6 bases. The V end was cut by 0 bases, the J end by 6 bases, with 12 bases between. The length of the CDR3 is 14 residues. Germline values: CDR1 ENHRY, CDR2 SYGVKD.

The chain employs TRBV2 and TRBJ2-7; 11 nucleotides align to TRBD2. After removal of 4 bases from V and 4 bases from J, the junction contained 9 bases not matched to a gene. Germline V gene lookup returns CDR1 SNHLY and CDR2 FYNNEI. The CDR3 is made up of 16 amino acids. The CDR3 DNA reads TGTGCCAGCAGTGGGCTAGCGGGAGGAGCGCCGTACGAGCAGTACTTC. As protein: CASSGLAGGAPYEQYF.

This clonotype was detected ten times or more. The gene calls are TRBV20-1 and TRBJ2-3; tentatively, D is TRBD2 (5 bases). This CDR3 contains 14 residues. Looked up from germline, CDR1 is DFQATT and CDR2 is SNEGSKA (reference sequence). With 3 bases removed from V and 1 base from J, the gap between germline ends came to 11 bases. CDR3 protein: CSARPDYRTDTQYF. The CDR3 nucleotides read TGCAGTGCTAGGCCAGACTACCGCACAGATACGCAGTATTTT.

Note on this clonotype: It may be a read error: a sequence one base away is much more abundant. The chain carries TRBV2 and TRBJ2-7, with D unresolved. In germline, CDR1 is SNHLY, CDR2 FYNNEI. The length of the CDR3 is 12 residues. Trimming cost V 10 bases and J 6 bases, with 16 bases left between them. CDR3 protein: CAIRTDAGEQYF. DNA of the CDR3: TGTGCCATCAGGACGGATGCCGGCGAGCAGTACTTC.

Concerning this clonotype: At one boundary the junction diverges from the germline segment, which might be a read error. This chain connects TRBV3-1 to TRBJ2-1; 9 bases align to TRBD2. Germline loops: CDR1 LGHDT, CDR2 YNNKEL (reference sequence). The length of the CDR3 is 14 residues. The CDR3, as DNA: TGTGACAGCAGCCTGACTAGCGGCTCTAATGAGCAGTTCTTC. It translates to CDSSLTSGSNEQFF.

In this sample, this clonotype turned up many times. CDR3 loop: CSVESGSPETQYF. The DNA for the CDR3 is TGCAGCGTCGAAAGCGGGAGTCCAGAGACCCAGTACTTC. The gene calls are TRBV29-1 and TRBJ2-5; 8 bases are a match to TRBD2. The V segment lost 6 bases and the J segment 4 bases; nucleotides outside the gene matches: 7. Germline V CDR1 and CDR2: SQVTM, ANQGSEA. There are 13 residues in the CDR3.

The chain uses TRBV7-2 and TRBJ2-7; maybe TRBD2 (5 bases). Between the trimmed V and J ends, which lost 6 bases and 3 bases, there was a span of 18 bases. The CDR3 totals 15 residues. Germline V gene sequence: CDR1 SGHTA, CDR2 FQGNSA. CDR3 protein: CASRSSMGAHYEQYF. The CDR3 DNA reads as TGTGCCAGCAGATCATCCATGGGAGCCCACTACGAGCAGTACTTC.

Details on this clonotype: A read error may explain this, as a much larger clone is one base away. The V call is TRBV12-3 or TRBV12-4, the J call TRBJ2-2; 8 positions match TRBD2. J lost 4 bases, V lost 9 bases, and 10 bases had no gene match. The CDR3 runs 15 residues. The CDR3, as DNA: TGTGCCAGTTCGGGACTAGGGGTCTTCACCGGGGAGCTGTTTTTT. It encodes CASSGLGVFTGELFF.

This clonotype was counted at least ten times. V is TRBV28 and J is TRBJ2-3; D perhaps matches TRBD1 (6 bases). V gave up 6 bases and J gave up 4 bases, with 20 bases separating them. Germline V gene sequence: CDR1 MDHEN, CDR2 SYDVKM. CDR3 length: 16 amino acids. The CDR3 coding sequence is TGTGCCAGCAGGAGCCTACCGGGACAATTCCCAGATACGCAGTATTTT. Translation gives CASRSLPGQFPDTQYF.

For this clonotype: This clone may be a read error of a much larger clone one base away. The V gene is TRBV20-1, the J gene TRBJ2-7, with D unresolved. Germline V gene lookup returns CDR1 DFQATT and CDR2 SNEGSKA (reference sequence). The CDR3 consists of 13 residues. Trimming took 5 bases from V and 0 from J, leaving 11 bases between them. The CDR3 DNA reads as TGCAGTGCTTTCTGGAGTTCCTCCTACGAGCAGTACTTC. Its protein is CSAFWSSSYEQYF.

This clonotype occurred many times. The J gene is TRBJ2-5, the V gene TRBV6-1; 7 bases match TRBD1. Per germline, CDR1 MNHNS and CDR2 SASEGT. The junction had 4 bases not matched to a gene; V was cut back by 3 bases and J by 3 bases. This CDR3 has 14 amino acids. The CDR3 coding sequence is TGTGCCAGCAGTGAGGCAGGGGGAAAAGAGACCCAGTACTTC. Its translation is CASSEAGGKETQYF.

Details on this clonotype: A much larger clone lies a single base off, so this may be a read error. The genes are TRBV7-2 and TRBJ1-2; D is unresolved. CDR3 size: 15 residues. Looked up from germline, CDR1 is SGHTA and CDR2 is FQGNSA. The CDR3 nucleotides are TGTGCCAGCAGCTCGATCGACCGCCCCGGGTATGGCTACAACTTC. As protein: CASSSIDRPGYGYNF.

The table lists this clonotype with many counts. J is TRBJ1-1 and V is TRBV6-1; D remains unclear. Germline-derived CDR1 and CDR2 are MNHNS and SASEGT. V shed 4 bases and J shed 0 bases, with 9 bases lying between them. This CDR3 region has 14 residues. The CDR3 sequence is CASSGGGLNTEAFF. The DNA for the CDR3 is TGTGCCAGCAGTGGCGGCGGGCTGAACACTGAAGCTTTCTTT.

In its sample, this clonotype was seen many times. This chain joins TRBV20-1 and TRBJ1-5, with 9 bases fitting TRBD1. CDR1 is DFQATT, CDR2 SNEGSKA, per germline (reference sequence). The V gene end was trimmed by 5 bases and the J gene end by 6 bases; junction bases not matched to a gene: 14. The CDR3 contains 16 residues. CDR3 sequence (DNA): TGCAGTGCTCCACAGGGGGCGAACTCAGTGGGTCAGCCCCAGCATTTT. This gives the protein CSAPQGANSVGQPQHF.

This clonotype was counted ten times or more. The chain employs TRBV4-3 and TRBJ2-3; no clear D gene. V shed 4 bases and J shed 2 bases, with 10 bases lying between them. CDR1 LGHNA and CDR2 YSLEER come from the germline V gene. There are 14 residues in the CDR3. Here the CDR3 reads CASSPEAATDTQYF. CDR3 in DNA: TGCGCCAGCAGCCCAGAGGCGGCCACAGATACGCAGTATTTT.

This clonotype was picked up many times. The V call is TRBV7-8, the J call TRBJ2-1; 11 positions match TRBD2. This CDR3 region has 14 residues. Per the germline V gene, CDR1 is SGHVS and CDR2 is FQNEAQ. With V trimmed by 6 bases and J by 8 bases, 6 bases remained unmatched. The DNA of the CDR3 is TGTGCCAGCAGGACCGGGACTAGCGGCGATGAGCAGTTCTTC. Amino acids: CASRTGTSGDEQFF. Full variable domain (outside the CDR3, taken from reference TRBV7-8 and TRBJ2-1): GAGVSQSPRYKVAKRGQDVALRCDPISGHVSLFWYQQALGQGPEFLTYFQNEAQLDKSGLPSDRFFAERPEGSVSTLKIQRTQQEDSAVYLCASRTGTSGDEQFFGPGTRLTVL.

CDR3 coding DNA: TGTGCCAGCCTCATAGCGGGAGGCCCCTACGAGCAGTACTTC. This encodes CASLIAGGPYEQYF. The chain couples TRBV6-1 to TRBJ2-7, with 10 bases matching TRBD2. Trimming at V came to 8 bases and at J to 2 bases, leaving 6 bases not matched to a gene. Looked up from germline, CDR1 is MNHNS and CDR2 is SASEGT. The CDR3 totals 14 residues.

The sample holds a few counts of this clonotype. V and J are TRBV10-3 and TRBJ1-3; 9 bases are a match to TRBD1. Germline V gene sequence: CDR1 ENHRY, CDR2 SYGVKD. CDR3 size: 14 residues. V trimming: 4 bases; J trimming: 8 bases; junction bases outside the gene matches: 6. The CDR3 loop reads CAISGQGGGDTIYF. The CDR3 region has the DNA TGTGCCATCAGTGGACAGGGGGGAGGAGACACCATATATTTT.

This clonotype was counted many times. CDR3 residues: CASSLSGTSTDTQYF. The CDR3 DNA reads as TGTGCCAGCAGCTTAAGCGGGACCAGCACAGATACGCAGTATTTT. The chain carries TRBV7-9 and TRBJ2-3, with 7 bases matching TRBD2. CDR3 length: 15 residues. Germline V gene data show CDR1 as SEHNR and CDR2 as FQNEAQ (reference sequence). V shed 2 bases and J 0 bases; nucleotides not matched to a gene: 2.